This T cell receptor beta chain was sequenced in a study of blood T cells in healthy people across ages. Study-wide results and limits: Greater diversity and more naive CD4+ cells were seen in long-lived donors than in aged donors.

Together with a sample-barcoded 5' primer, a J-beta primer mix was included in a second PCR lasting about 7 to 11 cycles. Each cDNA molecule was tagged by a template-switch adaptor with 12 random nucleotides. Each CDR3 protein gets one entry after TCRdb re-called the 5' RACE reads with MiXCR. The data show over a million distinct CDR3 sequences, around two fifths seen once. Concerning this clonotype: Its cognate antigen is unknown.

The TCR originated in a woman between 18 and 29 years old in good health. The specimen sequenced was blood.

The CDR3 reads CASSLGTSKNIQYF. CDR3 nucleotide sequence: TGTGCCAGCAGCTTAGGGACTAGCAAAAACATTCAGTACTTC. The chain has TRBV7-2 and TRBJ2-4, with 7 bases matching TRBD2. CDR1 is SGHTA, CDR2 FQGNSA, per germline. The CDR3 runs to 14 residues. V shed 1 base and J 3 bases; nucleotides not matched to a gene: 0.